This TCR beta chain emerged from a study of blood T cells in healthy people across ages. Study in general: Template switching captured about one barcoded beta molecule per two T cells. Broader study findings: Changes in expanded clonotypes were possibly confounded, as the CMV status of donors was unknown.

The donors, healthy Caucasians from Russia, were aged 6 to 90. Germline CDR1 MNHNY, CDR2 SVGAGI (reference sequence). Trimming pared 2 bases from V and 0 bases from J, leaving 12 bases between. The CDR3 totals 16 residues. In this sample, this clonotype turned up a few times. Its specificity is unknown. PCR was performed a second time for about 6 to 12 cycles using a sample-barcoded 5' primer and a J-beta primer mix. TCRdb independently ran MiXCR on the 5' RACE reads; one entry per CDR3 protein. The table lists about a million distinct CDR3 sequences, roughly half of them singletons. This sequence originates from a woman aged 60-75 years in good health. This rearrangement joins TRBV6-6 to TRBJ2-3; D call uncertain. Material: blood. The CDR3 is CASSYTPATSTDTQYF. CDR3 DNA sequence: TGTGCCAGCAGTTACACTCCAGCGACAAGCACAGATACGCAGTATTTT.